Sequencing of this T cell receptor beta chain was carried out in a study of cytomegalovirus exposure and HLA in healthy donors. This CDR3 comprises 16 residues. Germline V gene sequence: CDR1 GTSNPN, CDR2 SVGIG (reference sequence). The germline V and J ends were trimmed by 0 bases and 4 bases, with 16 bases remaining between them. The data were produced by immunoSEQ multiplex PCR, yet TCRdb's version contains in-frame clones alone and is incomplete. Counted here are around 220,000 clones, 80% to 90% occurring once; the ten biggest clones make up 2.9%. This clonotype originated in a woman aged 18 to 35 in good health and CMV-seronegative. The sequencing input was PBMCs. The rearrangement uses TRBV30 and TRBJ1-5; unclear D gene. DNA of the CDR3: TGTGCCTGGAGTGTACTGGGCACCTCGGGAAATCAGCCCCAGCATTTT. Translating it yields CAWSVLGTSGNQPQHF.